These T cell receptor beta chains were read from a single sample in a study of T cell changes during pregnancy in multiple sclerosis. Clones were read by immunoSEQ multiplex PCR, and TCRdb kept only the in-frame ones, dropping some. The data hold approximately 68,000 clones, with around 91% observed a single time. The sequencing here drew on peripheral blood, taken in the third trimester of pregnancy. These TCRs come from a female donor in good health, enrolled as a control in a pregnancy study. Both conserved end residues are part of each CDR3. The D gene is left open where the match is weak. Size values are once, few and many counts, or a class for expanded clones, and some rows have none.

CDR3: CASSPPRLGGREQYF
DNA: TGTGCCAGCTCACCACCGCGGTTAGGGGGTCGGGAGCAGTACTTC
V: TRBV18
size: .
D: .
J: TRBJ2-7

CDR3: CASSRAASGNTGELFF
DNA: TGCGCCAGCAGCCGAGCGGCTAGCGGAAACACCGGGGAGCTGTTTTTT
V: TRBV5-1
size: .
D: TRBD2
J: TRBJ2-2

CDR3: CASSLARGNTGELFF
DNA: TGTGCCAGCAGCTTAGCCAGGGGTAACACCGGGGAGCTGTTTTTT
V: TRBV7-2
size: .
D: .
J: TRBJ2-2

CDR3: CASSPPTSSTDTQYF
DNA: TGCGCCAGCAGCCCCCCCACTAGCAGCACAGATACGCAGTATTTT
V: TRBV5-1
size: .
D: .
J: TRBJ2-3

CDR3: CASSVMSGQGADEQYF
DNA: TGTGCCAGCAGCGTAATGAGCGGACAGGGGGCCGACGAGCAGTACTTC
V: TRBV9
size: .
D: TRBD1
J: TRBJ2-7

CDR3: CASTPTGRYEQYF
DNA: TGTGCCAGCACCCCGACGGGAAGATACGAGCAGTACTTC
V: TRBV6-1
size: .
D: .
J: TRBJ2-7

CDR3: CASSPRLGLGYEQYF
DNA: TGTGCCAGCAGCCCACGACTAGGATTGGGCTACGAGCAGTACTTC
V: TRBV7-2
size: .
D: .
J: TRBJ2-7

CDR3: CASVPDQGVGETQYF
DNA: TGTGCCAGCGTACCCGATCAGGGGGTTGGAGAGACCCAGTACTTC
V: TRBV2
size: once
D: TRBD1
J: TRBJ2-5

CDR3: CATRRGEAQTF
DNA: TGTGCCACTCGGAGGGGAGAGGCTCAAACCTTC
V: TRBV19
size: .
D: .
J: TRBJ1-2

CDR3: CSVQGGHPDTEAFF
DNA: TGCAGCGTTCAGGGTGGACATCCGGATACTGAAGCTTTCTTT
V: TRBV29-1
size: .
D: .
J: TRBJ1-1

CDR3: CASSLLVNTEAFF
DNA: TGTGCTAGCAGCTTACTCGTGAACACTGAAGCTTTCTTT
V: TRBV7-7
size: .
D: .
J: TRBJ1-1

CDR3: CASSPPSGSGETQYF
DNA: TGTGCCAGCTCACCACCAAGCGGGAGTGGGGAGACCCAGTACTTC
V: TRBV18
size: .
D: TRBD2
J: TRBJ2-5

CDR3: CASSSPGGLYNEQFF
DNA: TGTGCCAGCAGCTCTCCAGGGGGACTTTACAATGAGCAGTTCTTC
V: TRBV27
size: .
D: .
J: TRBJ2-1

CDR3: CASRLDPGTGSEAFF
DNA: TGTGCCAGCAGATTAGATCCCGGGACAGGTTCTGAAGCTTTCTTT
V: TRBV6-5
size: .
D: TRBD1
J: TRBJ1-1

CDR3: CASSYWRGQNNSPLHF
DNA: TGTGCCAGCAGTTACTGGAGGGGACAGAATAATTCACCCCTCCACTTT
V: TRBV6-5
size: .
D: TRBD1
J: TRBJ1-6

CDR3: CASSPLAGGPTPSEAFF
DNA: TGTGCCAGCTCACCCCTCGCGGGGGGTCCGACCCCCTCTGAAGCTTTCTTT
V: TRBV18
size: .
D: .
J: TRBJ1-1

CDR3: CSVGARGPEGNTIYF
DNA: TGCAGCGTTGGAGCGCGGGGGCCAGAAGGAAACACCATATATTTT
V: TRBV29-1
size: .
D: .
J: TRBJ1-3

CDR3: CASSLFRDPYEQYF
DNA: TGTGCCAGCAGTTTATTCCGGGATCCCTACGAGCAGTACTTC
V: TRBV27
size: .
D: .
J: TRBJ2-7

CDR3: CATKAVSGQGSTEAFF
DNA: TGTGCCACGAAGGCGGTGTCGGGACAGGGGAGCACTGAAGCTTTCTTT
V: TRBV15
size: .
D: TRBD1
J: TRBJ1-1

CDR3: CASSQESSGYYGYTF
DNA: TGCGCCAGCAGCCAAGAGTCTTCAGGGTACTATGGCTACACCTTC
V: TRBV4-3
size: .
D: .
J: TRBJ1-2

CDR3: CASSLHRGNGYTF
DNA: TGTGCCAGCAGTTTGCACAGGGGAAATGGCTACACCTTC
V: TRBV28
size: .
D: TRBD1
J: TRBJ1-2

CDR3: CASSSRRQGNYGYTF
DNA: TGTGCCAGCAGCTCGAGGAGACAGGGCAACTATGGCTACACCTTC
V: TRBV5-6
size: few
D: TRBD1
J: TRBJ1-2

CDR3: CASVRAPGEGTIYF
DNA: TGCGCCAGCGTTCGAGCCCCCGGGGAAGGCACCATATATTTT
V: TRBV5-1
size: .
D: .
J: TRBJ1-3

CDR3: CASSATNVQETQYF
DNA: TGTGCCAGCAGTGCCACCAACGTGCAGGAGACCCAGTACTTC
V: TRBV2
size: .
D: .
J: TRBJ2-5

CDR3: CASSVQATNEKLFF
DNA: TGTGCCAGCAGCGTACAGGCAACTAATGAAAAACTGTTTTTT
V: TRBV28
size: .
D: .
J: TRBJ1-4

CDR3: CASSGQGYTEAFF
DNA: TGTGCCAGCAGTGGACAGGGGTACACTGAAGCTTTCTTT
V: TRBV6-1
size: once
D: TRBD1
J: TRBJ1-1

CDR3: CASSDRGITEAFF
DNA: TGTGCCAGCAGTGACAGGGGAATTACTGAAGCTTTCTTT
V: TRBV6-4
size: few
D: .
J: TRBJ1-1

CDR3: CSVNAEGALHF
DNA: TGCAGCGTTAACGCTGAAGGGGCCCTCCACTTT
V: TRBV29-1
size: .
D: .
J: TRBJ1-6

CDR3: CASSPRRTYAYGYTF
DNA: TGTGCCAGCAGCCCCCGGCGGACTTACGCCTATGGCTACACCTTC
V: TRBV11-2
size: once
D: .
J: TRBJ1-2

CDR3: CASSLVGRGTDTQYF
DNA: TGTGCCAGCAGCTTAGTCGGCAGGGGAACAGATACGCAGTATTTT
V: TRBV13
size: .
D: .
J: TRBJ2-3

CDR3: CASSIGTSGSYEQYF
DNA: TGTGCCAGTAGTATCGGGACTAGCGGGTCCTACGAGCAGTACTTC
V: TRBV19
size: .
D: TRBD2
J: TRBJ2-7

CDR3: CASSPRGTSGSYNEQFF
DNA: TGTGCCAGCAGCCCAAGAGGGACTAGCGGGAGTTATAATGAGCAGTTCTTC
V: TRBV7-2
size: .
D: TRBD2
J: TRBJ2-1

CDR3: CASSPRGGASYGYTF
DNA: TGTGCCAGCTCACCACGGGGAGGGGCGAGCTATGGCTACACCTTC
V: TRBV18
size: .
D: .
J: TRBJ1-2

CDR3: CASSPTATNEKLFF
DNA: TGCGCCAGCAGTCCGACAGCAACTAATGAAAAACTGTTTTTT
V: TRBV5-1
size: .
D: .
J: TRBJ1-4

CDR3: CSVEGRGRLYQETQYF
DNA: TGCAGCGTTGAAGGGAGGGGCAGGCTGTACCAAGAGACCCAGTACTTC
V: TRBV29-1
size: .
D: .
J: TRBJ2-5

CDR3: CASSESGIQPQHF
DNA: TGTGCCAGCAGTGAATCCGGGATTCAGCCCCAGCATTTT
V: TRBV2
size: .
D: .
J: TRBJ1-5

CDR3: CASSELVGGNLNEKLFF
DNA: TGTGCCAGCAGTGAACTTGTGGGAGGGAACCTTAATGAAAAACTGTTTTTT
V: TRBV6-1
size: few
D: .
J: TRBJ1-4

CDR3: CASSFSRDRSSDTQYF
DNA: TGCGCCAGCAGCTTTTCTCGGGACAGATCTTCAGATACGCAGTATTTT
V: TRBV5-1
size: once
D: TRBD1
J: TRBJ2-3

CDR3: CASSWTGDTGELFF
DNA: TGCGCCAGCAGCTGGACAGGAGACACCGGGGAGCTGTTTTTT
V: TRBV5-1
size: .
D: TRBD1
J: TRBJ2-2

CDR3: CASSSPSTGRGTDTQYF
DNA: TGTGCCAGCAGTTCCCCCTCGACAGGGCGCGGCACAGATACGCAGTATTTT
V: TRBV27
size: once
D: TRBD1
J: TRBJ2-3

CDR3: CASSLATGVGETQYF
DNA: TGTGCCAGCAGCTTGGCGACAGGGGTGGGAGAGACCCAGTACTTC
V: TRBV13
size: .
D: TRBD1
J: TRBJ2-5